The entry below gives a single TCR beta chain sequence along with its context. The sample originates from a study of blood T cells in healthy people across ages. Germline-derived CDR1 and CDR2 are SGHDN and FVKESK. V lost 3 bases, J lost 5 bases, and 13 bases lay in between. The CDR3 loop spans 14 amino acids. Using a J-beta primer mix together with a sample-barcoded 5' primer, a second PCR was run for roughly 6 to 12 cycles. TCRdb re-derived calls from the 5' RACE reads in MiXCR, one entry per CDR3 protein. In the table there are more than 900,000 distinct CDR3 sequences, 25% to 30% of which are singletons. These sequences were also reported in another study, on T cells of mothers and their children.

This receptor was obtained from a woman between 35 and 50 years old in good health. The material sequenced was blood. The V and J genes are TRBV14 and TRBJ1-1; possible D gene TRBD1, 6 bases. The CDR3 spells CASSHDGGPTEAFF. In DNA form, the CDR3 reads TGTGCCAGCAGCCACGATGGGGGGCCTACTGAAGCTTTCTTT.